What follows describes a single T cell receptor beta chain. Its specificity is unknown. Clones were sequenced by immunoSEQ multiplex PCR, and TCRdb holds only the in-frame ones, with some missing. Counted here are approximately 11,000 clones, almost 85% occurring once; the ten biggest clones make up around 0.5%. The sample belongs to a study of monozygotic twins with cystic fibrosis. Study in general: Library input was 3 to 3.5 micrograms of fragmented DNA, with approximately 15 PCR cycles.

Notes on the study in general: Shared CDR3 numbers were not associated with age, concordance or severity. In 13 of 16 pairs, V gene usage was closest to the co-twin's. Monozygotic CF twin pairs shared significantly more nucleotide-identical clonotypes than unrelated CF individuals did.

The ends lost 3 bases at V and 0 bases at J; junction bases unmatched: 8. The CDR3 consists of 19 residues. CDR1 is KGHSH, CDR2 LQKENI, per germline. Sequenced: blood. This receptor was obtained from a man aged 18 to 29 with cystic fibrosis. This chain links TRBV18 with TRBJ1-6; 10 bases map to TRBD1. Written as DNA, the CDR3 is TGTGCCAGCTCACCCGTCCCGGGACAGGGGCGCTCCTATAATTCACCCCTCCACTTT. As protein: CASSPVPGQGRSYNSPLHF.